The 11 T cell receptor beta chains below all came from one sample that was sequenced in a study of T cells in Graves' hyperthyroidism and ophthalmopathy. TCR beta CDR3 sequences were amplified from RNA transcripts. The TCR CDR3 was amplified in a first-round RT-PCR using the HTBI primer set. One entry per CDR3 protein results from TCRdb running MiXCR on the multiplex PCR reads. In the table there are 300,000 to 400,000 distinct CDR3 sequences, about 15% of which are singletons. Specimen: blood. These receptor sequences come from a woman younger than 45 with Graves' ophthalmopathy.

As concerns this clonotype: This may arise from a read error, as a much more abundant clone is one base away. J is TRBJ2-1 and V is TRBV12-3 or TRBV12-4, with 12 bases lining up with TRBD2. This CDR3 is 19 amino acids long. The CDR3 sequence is CASRSSGLAGMRGYNGQFF. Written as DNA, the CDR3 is TGTGCCAGCAGGAGCTCAGGACTAGCGGGGATGCGTGGATACAATGGGCAGTTCTTC.

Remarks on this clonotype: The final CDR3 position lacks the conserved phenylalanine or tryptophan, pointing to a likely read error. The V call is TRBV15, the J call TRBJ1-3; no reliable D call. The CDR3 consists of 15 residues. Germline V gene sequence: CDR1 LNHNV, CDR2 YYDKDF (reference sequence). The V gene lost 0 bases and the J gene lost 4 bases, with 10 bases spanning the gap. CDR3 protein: CATSRDLSAGNTIYL. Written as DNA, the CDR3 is TGTGCCACCAGCAGAGATCTTTCTGCGGGAAACACCATATATTTG.

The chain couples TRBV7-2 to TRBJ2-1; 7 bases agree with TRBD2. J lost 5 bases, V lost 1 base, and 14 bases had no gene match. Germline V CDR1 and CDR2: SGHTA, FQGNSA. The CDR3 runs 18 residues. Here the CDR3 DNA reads TGTGCCAGCAGCTTAGTGGGGGGGGGGGGGGGGGGGGACAATGAGCAGTTCTTC. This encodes CASSLVGGGGGGDNEQFF.

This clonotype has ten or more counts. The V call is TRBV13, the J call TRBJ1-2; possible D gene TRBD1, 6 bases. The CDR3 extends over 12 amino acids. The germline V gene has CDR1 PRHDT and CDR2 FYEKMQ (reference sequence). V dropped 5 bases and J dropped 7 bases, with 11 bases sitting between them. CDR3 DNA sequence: TGTGCCAGCAGCGTGGACAGAGGTGGCTACACCTTC. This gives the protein CASSVDRGGYTF. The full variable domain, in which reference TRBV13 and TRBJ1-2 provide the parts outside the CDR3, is AAGVIQSPRHLIKEKRETATLKCYPIPRHDTVYWYQQGPGQDPQFLISFYEKMQSDKGSIPDRFSAQQFSDYHSELNMSSLELGDSALYFCASSVDRGGYTFGSGTRLTVV.

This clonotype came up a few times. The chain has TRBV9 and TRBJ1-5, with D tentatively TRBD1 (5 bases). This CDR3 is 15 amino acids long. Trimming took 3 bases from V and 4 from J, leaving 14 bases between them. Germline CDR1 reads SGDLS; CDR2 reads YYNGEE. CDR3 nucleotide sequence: TGTGCCAGCAGCGCTAACGCCTACAGGAATCAGCCCCAGCATTTT. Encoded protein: CASSANAYRNQPQHF.

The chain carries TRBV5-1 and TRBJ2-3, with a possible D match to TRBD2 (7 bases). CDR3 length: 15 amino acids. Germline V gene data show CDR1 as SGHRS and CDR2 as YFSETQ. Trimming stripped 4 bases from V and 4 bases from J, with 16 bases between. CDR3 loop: CASSLGGHGSDTQYF. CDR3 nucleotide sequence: TGCGCCAGCAGCCTGGGGGGGCATGGGTCAGATACGCAGTATTTT.

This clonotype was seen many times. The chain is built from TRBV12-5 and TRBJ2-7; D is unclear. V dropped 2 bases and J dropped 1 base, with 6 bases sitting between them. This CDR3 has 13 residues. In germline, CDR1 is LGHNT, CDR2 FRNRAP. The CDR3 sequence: CASGLTVSYEQYF. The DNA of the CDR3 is TGTGCTAGTGGTTTGACGGTGTCCTACGAGCAGTACTTC.

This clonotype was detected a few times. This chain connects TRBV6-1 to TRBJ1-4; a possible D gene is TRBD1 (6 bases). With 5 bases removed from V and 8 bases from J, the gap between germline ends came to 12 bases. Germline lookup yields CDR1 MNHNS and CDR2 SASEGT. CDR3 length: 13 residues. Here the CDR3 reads CASSSHRGEKLFF. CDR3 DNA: TGTGCCAGCAGTAGTCATAGGGGGGAAAAACTGTTTTTT.

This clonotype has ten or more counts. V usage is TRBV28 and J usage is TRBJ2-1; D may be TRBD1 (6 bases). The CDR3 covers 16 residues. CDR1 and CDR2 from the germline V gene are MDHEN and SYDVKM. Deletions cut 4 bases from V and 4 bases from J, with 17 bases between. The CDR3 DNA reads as TGTGCCAGCAGTTCACGACAGGTGACCATTTACAATGAGCAGTTCTTC. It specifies CASSSRQVTIYNEQFF.

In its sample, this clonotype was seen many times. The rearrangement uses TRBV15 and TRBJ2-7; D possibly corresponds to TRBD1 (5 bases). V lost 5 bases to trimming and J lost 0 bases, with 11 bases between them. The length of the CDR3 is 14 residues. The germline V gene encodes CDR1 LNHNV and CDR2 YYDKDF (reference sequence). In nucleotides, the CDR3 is TGTGCCACCAGCTCCCGGACATACTCCTACGAGCAGTACTTC. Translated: CATSSRTYSYEQYF.

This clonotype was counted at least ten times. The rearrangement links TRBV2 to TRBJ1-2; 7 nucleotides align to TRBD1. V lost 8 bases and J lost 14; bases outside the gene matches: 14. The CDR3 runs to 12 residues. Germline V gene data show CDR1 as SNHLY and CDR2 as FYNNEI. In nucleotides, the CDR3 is TGTGCCAGCTCGCCCCAGGGGGTAAGAAGGACCTTC. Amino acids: CASSPQGVRRTF.